The present TCR beta chain was sequenced within a study of glioma-infiltrating T cells after dendritic cell vaccination. Study-level information: Treatment, given 2003 to 2012, was autologous tumor lysate-pulsed dendritic cell vaccination.

CDR3 length: 15 residues. V was clipped by 0 bases and J by 5 bases, with 13 bases between them. Germline CDR1 is LGHNA and CDR2 is YSLEER. Sequencing was performed with immunoSEQ multiplex PCR; in TCRdb, only in-frame clones are kept and a portion is missing. Of fewer than 110,000 clones listed, 80% to 90% are singletons. The sample consisted of blood, taken before dendritic cell vaccination. The sequence was collected from a human donor with glioblastoma. The chain joins TRBV4-3 to TRBJ1-1; the D gene is possibly TRBD1 (5 bases). Here the CDR3 reads CASSQEGGGGTEAFF. CDR3 nucleotide sequence: TGCGCCAGCAGCCAAGAGGGCGGGGGAGGAACTGAAGCTTTCTTT.